Each of the 21 T cell receptor beta chains below was sequenced from the same sample in a study of T-cell reconstitution after alpha-beta-depleted transplantation in children. The TCRbeta library incorporated unique molecular identifiers. TCRdb redid the calling of the PCR reads with MiXCR, one entry per CDR3 protein. The repertoire holds 490,000 or so distinct CDR3 sequences, with about 12% as singletons. The sample was PBMCs from the stem cell graft donor, taken from the stem cell graft. These receptors were taken from a human donor who donated a stem cell graft to a child with combined immunodeficiency.

This clonotype was observed a handful of times. DNA for the CDR3: TGTGCCAGCAGCCCGAACAGGGGCGGTGGGGCCAACGTCCTGACTTTC. Encoded protein: CASSPNRGGGANVLTF. The chain joins TRBV7-3 to TRBJ2-6; 7 nucleotides align to TRBD1. In germline, CDR1 is SGHTA, CDR2 FQGTGA. V gave up 5 bases and J gave up 3 bases; unmatched junction bases: 7. This CDR3 comprises 16 residues.

This clonotype was seen a few times. Mismatch with germline at one junction end may stem from a read error. The chain couples TRBV20-1 to TRBJ2-7; TRBD2 matches at 7 bases. Germline assignment: CDR1 DFQATT and CDR2 SNEGSKA (reference sequence). The CDR3 is 12 amino acids. This CDR3 is CSASGGDYKQYF. The CDR3 nucleotides read TGCAGTGCTAGCGGCGGGGACTACAAGCAGTACTTC.

This clonotype showed up just a few times. V usage is TRBV6-5 and J usage is TRBJ2-5; the D call may be TRBD1 or TRBD2 (5 bases each). Germline V gives CDR1 MNHEY, CDR2 SVGAGI. This CDR3 spans 14 amino acids. The V and J ends lost 3 bases and 5 bases respectively, with 13 bases between them. CDR3 loop: CASSYPGAGETQYF. In DNA form, the CDR3 reads TGTGCCAGCAGTTATCCCGGGGCTGGCGAGACCCAGTACTTC.

This chain links TRBV6-2 or TRBV6-3 with TRBJ2-1; 9 nucleotides align to TRBD2. There are 14 residues in the CDR3. CDR1 is MNHEY, CDR2 SVGEGT, per germline. V lost 8 bases and J lost 4; bases outside the gene matches: 6. For the CDR3, the DNA is TGTGCCAGCGAAGGGACTAGCCAATACAATGAGCAGTTCTTC. It specifies CASEGTSQYNEQFF.

This clonotype occurred a few times. The rearrangement joins TRBV27 to TRBJ1-2; 7 nucleotides align to TRBD1. J was trimmed by 3 bases and V by 2 bases; bases with no gene match: 21. Germline V gene sequence: CDR1 MNHEY, CDR2 SMNVEV (reference sequence). This CDR3 region has 20 residues. This CDR3 reads CASSLNPSSTDREVDYGYTF. CDR3 DNA: TGTGCCAGCAGTTTAAACCCCAGTTCCACTGACAGGGAGGTTGACTATGGCTACACCTTC.

This clonotype was counted ten times or more. The gene calls are TRBV12-3 or TRBV12-4 and TRBJ2-1, with TRBD2 matching over 7 bases. The CDR3 extends over 15 amino acids. Losses at the gene ends were 3 bases for V and 2 bases for J; bases not matched to a gene: 4. The CDR3 loop is CASSLASGAYNEQFF. The CDR3 DNA is TGTGCCAGCAGTTTGGCTAGCGGAGCCTACAATGAGCAGTTCTTC.

This clonotype was detected many times. This chain links TRBV24-1 with TRBJ2-1, with 10 bases identical to TRBD2. CDR3 length: 20 amino acids. CDR1 KGHDR and CDR2 SFDVKD come from the germline V gene. V shed 3 bases, J shed 4 bases, and the junction held 17 bases outside the gene matches. The CDR3 coding sequence is TGTGCCACCAGTGATCCGGCTGTAGCGGGGGGCCGAAATCAATACAATGAGCAGTTCTTC. Translation gives CATSDPAVAGGRNQYNEQFF.

This clonotype was observed a few times. The chain combines TRBV9 with TRBJ1-2; D not certain. With 0 bases removed from V and 8 bases from J, the gap between germline ends came to 20 bases. Germline-derived CDR1 and CDR2 are SGDLS and YYNGEE. The CDR3 covers 16 residues. The CDR3 sequence is CASSVGGVPFDRGYTF. Written as DNA, the CDR3 is TGTGCCAGCAGCGTAGGGGGAGTCCCATTCGATCGGGGCTACACCTTC.

This clonotype was counted many times. The gene calls are TRBV7-3 and TRBJ2-5, with 12 bases matching TRBD2. The ends lost 5 bases at V and 4 bases at J; junction bases unmatched: 11. This CDR3 is 17 amino acids long. Per germline, CDR1 SGHTA and CDR2 FQGTGA. CDR3 nucleotides: TGTGCCAGCAGCCTCGAGACTAGCGGGAGTTGGAGAGAGACCCAGTACTTC. Encoded protein: CASSLETSGSWRETQYF.

In this sample, this clonotype turned up many times. The rearrangement links TRBV12-3 or TRBV12-4 to TRBJ2-7; no reliable D call. This CDR3 spans 13 amino acids. V was pared by 3 bases and J by 6 bases, with 12 bases between. CDR3 protein: CASSFNGFGEQYF. In nucleotides, the CDR3 is TGTGCCAGCAGTTTTAACGGATTCGGCGAGCAGTACTTC.

The V gene is TRBV12-3 or TRBV12-4, the J gene TRBJ2-4, with 8 bases matching TRBD2. The trim removed 7 bases at V and 6 bases at J, leaving 8 bases unmatched. The length of the CDR3 is 14 residues. The CDR3 nucleotides are TGTGCCAGCACCCCCGGACTAGCAGCAAACATTCAGTACTTC. This sequence encodes CASTPGLAANIQYF.

In its sample, this clonotype was seen a few times. The J gene is TRBJ1-1, the V gene TRBV4-3; D unresolved. This CDR3 spans 15 amino acids. Germline assignment: CDR1 LGHNA and CDR2 YSLEER. Between the trimmed V and J ends, which lost 0 bases and 1 base, there was a span of 9 bases. As DNA, the CDR3 is TGCGCCAGCAGCCAAGATCGACACCGGAACACTGAAGCTTTCTTT. Amino acid sequence: CASSQDRHRNTEAFF.

This clonotype was seen ten or more times. CDR3: CASSSLYEQYF. In DNA form, the CDR3 reads TGTGCCAGCAGTTCGCTCTACGAGCAGTACTTC. The chain carries TRBV12-3 or TRBV12-4 and TRBJ2-7; D not certain. Trimming left V 4 bases short and J 3 bases short, with 4 bases between. The CDR3 runs 11 residues.

This clonotype appeared a few times. The CDR3 loop is CASSRRGLYEQYF. The DNA for the CDR3 is TGTGCCAGCAGTCGCAGGGGTCTTTACGAGCAGTACTTC. This chain joins TRBV6-1 and TRBJ2-7, with D possibly being TRBD1 (6 bases). The ends were cut back, 5 bases at V and 4 bases at J, with 12 bases in the middle. CDR1 is MNHNS and CDR2 is SASEGT in the germline V gene. This CDR3 is 13 amino acids long.

The chain couples TRBV2 to TRBJ2-1, with TRBD1 matching over 7 bases. The CDR3 length is 15 residues. V lost 7 bases and J lost 3; bases outside the gene matches: 9. Germline V gives CDR1 SNHLY, CDR2 FYNNEI. CDR3 sequence reads: CASKGSGTDYNEQFF. The CDR3 DNA reads TGTGCCAGCAAGGGCTCCGGGACAGACTACAATGAGCAGTTCTTC.

This chain connects TRBV12-3 or TRBV12-4 to TRBJ1-6; D is perhaps TRBD1 (5 bases). This CDR3 has 14 residues. Trimming removed 4 bases at V and 10 bases at J, with 14 bases between. The CDR3 sequence: CASSYLGEESPLHF. In DNA form, the CDR3 reads TGTGCCAGCAGTTATCTGGGGGAGGAATCACCCCTCCACTTT.

The chain joins TRBV5-4 to TRBJ2-3; 11 bases are a match to TRBD2. J was trimmed by 6 bases and V by 3 bases; bases with no gene match: 3. The CDR3 runs 14 residues. Per the germline V gene, CDR1 is SGHNT and CDR2 is YYREEE (reference sequence). The CDR3 loop is CASSWVAGGDTQYF. The DNA for the CDR3 is TGTGCCAGCAGCTGGGTAGCGGGGGGGGATACGCAGTATTTT. Full variable domain (remainder filled in from reference TRBV5-4 and TRBJ2-3): ETGVTQSPTHLIKTRGQQVTLRCSSQSGHNTVSWYQQALGQGPQFIFQYYREEENGRGNFPPRFSGLQFPNYSSELNVNALELDDSALYLCASSWVAGGDTQYFGPGTRLTVL.

The gene calls are TRBV10-3 and TRBJ2-7, with 13 bases identical to TRBD2. The CDR3 totals 15 residues. The V segment lost 6 bases and the J segment 6 bases; nucleotides outside the gene matches: 8. Germline-derived CDR1 and CDR2 are ENHRY and SYGVKD. The CDR3 loop is CAIRPGTSGMGEQYF. DNA of the CDR3: TGTGCCATCAGGCCCGGGACTAGCGGGATGGGCGAGCAGTACTTC.

This clonotype was recorded at least ten times. This chain connects TRBV29-1 to TRBJ2-7, with 14 positions matching TRBD2. The CDR3 has 16 residues. Germline V gene data show CDR1 as SQVTM and CDR2 as ANQGSEA. Trimming cost V 3 bases and J 2 bases; bases outside gene matches: 6. The DNA for the CDR3 is TGCAGCGTTGATCTCCCGGGACTAGCGGGAGCCTACGAGCAGTACTTC. Translating it yields CSVDLPGLAGAYEQYF.

This clonotype was picked up a small number of times. The V gene is TRBV6-2 or TRBV6-3, the J gene TRBJ2-2, with 10 bases that match TRBD1. V shed 7 bases, J shed 4 bases, and the junction held 3 bases outside the gene matches. Germline CDR1 MNHEY, CDR2 SVGEGT. The CDR3 is made up of 14 amino acids. CDR3 coding DNA: TGTGCCAGCAAGGGACAGGGGACCACCGGGGAGCTGTTTTTT. Encoded protein: CASKGQGTTGELFF.

In this sample, this clonotype turned up many times. The rearrangement joins TRBV4-3 to TRBJ2-1; TRBD2 aligns across 9 bases. The germline V gene has CDR1 LGHNA and CDR2 YSLEER. CDR3 length: 16 residues. The ends lost 1 base at V and 2 bases at J; junction bases unmatched: 3. CDR3 nucleotide sequence: TGCGCCAGCAGCCAAGGAGGGACTAGCCCCTACAATGAGCAGTTCTTC. This encodes CASSQGGTSPYNEQFF.